The 18 T cell receptor beta chains below come from one sample, sequenced in a study of T-cell memory formation after mild COVID-19. Each CDR3 protein is one row after TCRdb ran MiXCR on the 5' RACE reads. Of about 150,000 distinct CDR3 sequences in the sample, more than 14% are singletons; the top ten hold roughly 14%. Source material: PBMCs or a T cell subset sorted from them (not recorded which). The receptors stem from an adult woman who had mild COVID-19 (a few samples of this study predate the infection). Cell type and time point are not known.

The V call is TRBV5-6, the J call TRBJ2-3; the match to TRBD2 covers 11 bases. The CDR3 length is 20 residues. Germline CDR1 and CDR2: SGHDT and YYEEEE. V gave up 4 bases and J gave up 5 bases; unmatched junction bases: 21. The CDR3 loop is CASSLTTASVLAGDGDTQYF. The CDR3 DNA reads as TGTGCCAGCAGCCTCACGACCGCCAGCGTACTAGCGGGAGATGGAGATACGCAGTATTTT.

The V call is TRBV5-6, the J call TRBJ2-2, with D unclear. The CDR3 has 15 amino acids. V was shortened by 4 bases and J by 1 base, with 11 bases between the two germline ends. Per germline, CDR1 SGHDT and CDR2 YYEEEE. In DNA form, the CDR3 reads TGTGCCAGCAGCGTTATCAGTAGGAACACCGGGGAGCTGTTTTTT. Amino acids: CASSVISRNTGELFF.

This chain uses TRBV6-6 with TRBJ2-7; D is uncertain. CDR3 length equals 11 residues. Per the germline V gene, CDR1 is MNHNY and CDR2 is SVGAGI (reference sequence). V dropped 5 bases and J dropped 5 bases, with 7 bases sitting between them. The CDR3 sequence: CASSQYNEQYF. The CDR3 DNA follows: TGTGCCAGCAGTCAATATAACGAGCAGTACTTC.

This clonotype was detected only once. The chain employs TRBV7-8 and TRBJ2-7; D is ambiguous. The CDR3 consists of 13 residues. CDR1 is SGHVS, CDR2 FQNEAQ, per germline. Trimming took 5 bases from V and 2 from J, leaving 10 bases between them. CDR3 bases: TGTGCCAGCAGCCGGGTGGCAGCCTACGAGCAGTACTTC. Protein product: CASSRVAAYEQYF.

The CDR3, as DNA: TGTGCCAGCAGCCGGGGATGGGGAGAGACCCAGTACTTC. Protein product: CASSRGWGETQYF. The chain recombines TRBV3-1 with TRBJ2-5; D gene ambiguous. V lost 4 bases, J lost 4 bases, and 10 bases lay in between. The CDR3 length is 13 residues. Germline V lookup: CDR1 LGHDT, CDR2 YNNKEL (reference sequence).

This clonotype was seen only a few times. The rearrangement uses TRBV24-1 and TRBJ1-2, with D possibly matching TRBD1 (5 bases). V gave up 4 bases and J gave up 4 bases, with 12 bases separating them. The germline CDR1 and CDR2 sequences are KGHDR and SFDVKD. This CDR3 region has 14 residues. The CDR3 here is CATSESGSSYGYTF. The CDR3, as DNA: TGTGCCACCAGTGAGTCAGGGTCGAGCTATGGCTACACCTTC.

This rearrangement joins TRBV20-1 to TRBJ1-6; D is ambiguous. Germline V CDR1 and CDR2: DFQATT, SNEGSKA (reference sequence). The CDR3 contains 12 residues. Trimming removed 0 bases from V and 6 bases from J, with 3 bases in between. The CDR3 sequence: CSARDLNSPLHF. Here the CDR3 DNA reads TGCAGTGCTAGAGACCTTAATTCACCCCTCCACTTT.

This clonotype has just a few counts. This chain connects TRBV18 to TRBJ2-3; D tentatively fits TRBD1 or TRBD2 (5 bases each). V was clipped by 2 bases and J by 6 bases, with 12 bases between them. The CDR3 has 14 amino acids. CDR1 is KGHSH and CDR2 is LQKENI in the germline V gene. CDR3: CASSPIGGVDTQYF. DNA of the CDR3: TGTGCCAGCTCACCAATTGGGGGAGTCGATACGCAGTATTTT.

This clonotype was counted many times. J is TRBJ2-1 and V is TRBV18, with D possibly matching TRBD2 (6 bases). The CDR3 has 16 residues. Trimming shortened V by 0 bases and J by 6 bases, and 15 bases separated the two germline ends. From germline, CDR1 is KGHSH and CDR2 LQKENI. CDR3 loop: CASSPPGGKGLNEQFF. In nucleotides, the CDR3 is TGTGCCAGCTCACCACCCGGCGGGAAGGGGCTCAATGAGCAGTTCTTC.

The V call is TRBV24-1, the J call TRBJ2-1; D remains unclear. Germline lookup yields CDR1 KGHDR and CDR2 SFDVKD. V was cut by 9 bases and J by 0 bases, with 8 bases left in between. The CDR3 has 13 residues. CDR3 protein: CATLISSYNEQFF. CDR3 coding DNA: TGTGCCACCCTGATAAGCTCCTACAATGAGCAGTTCTTC.

V usage is TRBV5-1 and J usage is TRBJ2-5; 10 nucleotides agree with TRBD2. There are 17 residues in the CDR3. Unmatched junction bases numbered 7, after V lost 1 base and J lost 1 base. Germline loops: CDR1 SGHRS, CDR2 YFSETQ. The CDR3 sequence: CASSLSRIAGGQETQYF. CDR3 nucleotide sequence: TGCGCCAGCAGCTTGAGTCGGATAGCGGGGGGCCAAGAGACCCAGTACTTC. The full variable domain, with the rest looked up from reference TRBV5-1 and TRBJ2-5, is KAGVTQTPRYLIKTRGQQVTLSCSPISGHRSVSWYQQTPGQGLQFLFEYFSETQRNKGNFPGRFSGRQFSNSRSEMNVSTLELGDSALYLCASSLSRIAGGQETQYFGPGTRLLVL.

In this sample, this clonotype turned up a few times. The chain couples TRBV7-2 to TRBJ2-5; 11 bases are shared with TRBD2. J was trimmed by 7 bases and V by 1 base; bases with no gene match: 8. The germline V gene encodes CDR1 SGHTA and CDR2 FQGNSA. CDR3 size: 16 residues. The CDR3 sequence: CASSLVPTSGAVTQYF. The DNA for the CDR3 is TGTGCCAGCAGCTTAGTCCCGACTAGCGGGGCGGTGACCCAGTACTTC.

This clonotype showed up just a few times. V is TRBV14 and J is TRBJ2-1; a weak D match, TRBD1 (5 bases). V lost 8 bases to trimming and J lost 6 bases, with 8 bases between them. The CDR3 has 11 amino acids. In germline, CDR1 is SGHDN, CDR2 FVKESK. The CDR3 DNA reads TGTGCCAGCTCAAGGGGCAATGAGCAGTTCTTC. It codes for CASSRGNEQFF.

CDR3 loop: CASSFSQGLETQYF. CDR3 nucleotides: TGTGCCAGCAGTTTCTCACAGGGCCTAGAGACCCAGTACTTC. The rearrangement links TRBV6-6 to TRBJ2-5; tentative D call: TRBD1 (6 bases). Germline values: CDR1 MNHNY, CDR2 SVGAGI (reference sequence). This CDR3 has 14 residues. Between the trimmed V and J ends, which lost 4 bases and 4 bases, there was a span of 13 bases.

This clonotype came up a few times. V gene TRBV24-1 combines with J gene TRBJ2-2; 9 nucleotides align to TRBD2. The CDR3 totals 15 residues. With 7 bases clipped from V and 7 bases from J, the junction kept 9 bases outside the gene matches. Germline CDR1 and CDR2: KGHDR and SFDVKD. CDR3 sequence (DNA): TGTGCCACCAGGGCGGGAGGGGCTGGAGTCGGGGAGCTGTTTTTT. It translates to CATRAGGAGVGELFF.

This chain connects TRBV30 to TRBJ2-5, with TRBD1 identical over 7 bases. This CDR3 contains 15 residues. From germline, CDR1 is GTSNPN and CDR2 SVGIG (reference sequence). The V gene end was trimmed by 3 bases and the J gene end by 0 bases; junction bases not matched to a gene: 7. CDR3 in DNA: TGTGCCTGGAGCGTGGGACAGCTCGACCAAGAGACCCAGTACTTC. This gives the protein CAWSVGQLDQETQYF.

The chain couples TRBV30 to TRBJ2-3; D is unresolved. CDR3 length equals 12 residues. V lost 2 bases to trimming and J lost 0 bases, with 3 bases between them. Germline V gene data show CDR1 as GTSNPN and CDR2 as SVGIG (reference sequence). CDR3 loop: CAWSPSTDTQYF. The CDR3 nucleotides are TGTGCCTGGAGTCCCAGCACAGATACGCAGTATTTT.

This clonotype was counted at least ten times. This chain joins TRBV25-1 and TRBJ2-1; 7 positions match TRBD1. Germline V CDR1 and CDR2: MGHDK, SYGVNS. The CDR3 is 16 amino acids. Trimming took 4 bases from V and 4 from J; bases not matched to a gene: 10. The CDR3, as DNA: TGTGCCAGCAGTGTCCAAGGGACAGCTAAATACAATGAGCAGTTCTTC. Translated: CASSVQGTAKYNEQFF. Full variable domain (missing parts from reference TRBV25-1 and TRBJ2-1): EADIYQTPRYLVIGTGKKITLECSQTMGHDKMYWYQQDPGMELHLIHYSYGVNSTEKGDLSSESTVSRIRTEHFPLTLESARPSHTSQYLCASSVQGTAKYNEQFFGPGTRLTVL.